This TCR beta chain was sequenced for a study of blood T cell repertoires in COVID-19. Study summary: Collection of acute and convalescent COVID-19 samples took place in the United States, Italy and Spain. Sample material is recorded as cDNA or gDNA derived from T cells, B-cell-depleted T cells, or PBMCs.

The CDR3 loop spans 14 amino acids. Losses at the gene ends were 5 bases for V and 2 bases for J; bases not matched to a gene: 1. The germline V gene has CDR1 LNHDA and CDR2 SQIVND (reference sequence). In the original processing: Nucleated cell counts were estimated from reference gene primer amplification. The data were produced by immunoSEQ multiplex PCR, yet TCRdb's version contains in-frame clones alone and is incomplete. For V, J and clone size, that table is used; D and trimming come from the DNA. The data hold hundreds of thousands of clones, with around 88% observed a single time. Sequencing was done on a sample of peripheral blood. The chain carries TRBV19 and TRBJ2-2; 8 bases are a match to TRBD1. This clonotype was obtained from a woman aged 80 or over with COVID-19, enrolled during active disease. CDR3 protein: CASSGQGNTGELFF. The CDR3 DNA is TGTGCCAGTAGTGGACAGGGAAACACCGGGGAGCTGTTTTTT.